This TCR beta chain is from a study of T cell repertoires in cytomegalovirus infection (dated by TCRdb to about 2019). Concerning the study at large: Donor HLA type was relevant to the analysis, because carriage of CMV infection together with the matching HLA type was indicated by public TCR beta signatures. Overall study outcomes, separate from this receptor: Carriers of CMV infection plus the relevant HLA type were discriminated by the cumulative frequency of public TCR beta family members in the study cohort and in an independent roughly 320-donor cohort. In the ex vivo response, HLA-C-restricted CMV-specific TCR beta clonotypes were dominant, and in two of eight donors the single most frequent clonotype came from this HLA-C-restricted group.

Points on this clonotype: Its binding antigen is unknown. Per-nucleotide qualities are absent, and no much larger clonotype sits a single base away.

CDR1 is given as SGHTA and CDR2 as FQGNSA, both from the germline V gene. The CDR3 spans 16 residues, from the cysteine through the phenylalanine. Only CDR3 DNA remains: 48 bases, in frame from the first base. V is pared back by 7 bases and J by 4 bases, with 17 bases lying between the germline termini. Sequenced using an Illumina HiSeq 1500. TCRdb reanalyzed the raw reads on its own, using fastp at Q25 for trimming and MiXCR for clone calling, and kept in-frame beta chains. For every CDR3 protein sequence, its rows merge into one entry that carries the most common genes and DNA. The sample has around 450,000 distinct CDR3 sequences on record, under 40% of them singletons. Of the sample, roughly 13% is held by the ten largest clones.

The chain is made from TRBV7-2 and TRBJ2-6; no confident D gene assignment can be made. The sequenced sample was PBMCs. This clonotype was sampled from a human donor in good health (CMV status not recorded). Some clones in this sample may be carry-over from other donors' samples. The DNA sequence reads TGTGCCAGCACCGTCCGGAAAGGGCCCGGGGCCAACGTCCTGACTTTC. This codes for CASTVRKGPGANVLTF.